This TCR beta chain was observed in a study of blood T cell repertoires in COVID-19 (dated by TCRdb to the early 2020s). Broadly, across the study: Samples covering the acute and convalescent phases of COVID-19 were provided by collaborators in the United States, Italy and Spain. The prospective study material was composed of cDNA or gDNA derived from T cells, B-cell-depleted T cells, or PBMCs. The repertoires were released in a freely available public database meant as a resource for research on the immune response to SARS-CoV-2. Where HLA class I and class II types were available, the types were taken from metadata supplied by the sample provider, not from assay-based typing. Nearly every sample came with metadata listing a de-identified subject ID, COVID-19 status, age in years and sex. The dataset comprised deeply sampled blood TCRbeta repertoires from subjects exposed to, actively infected with, or recovered from COVID-19. Samples came from the ongoing ImmuneRACE study (first 160 participants) plus 1,254 subjects from 6 global collaborators. Paper-wide results and their limitations: The quantity of clinical and demographic metadata differed by source and by participant and was supplied without curation.

The collaborating institutions used their own protocols to collect whole blood in K2EDTA tubes. For TCRbeta analysis, collaborators shipped samples in one of three forms: frozen whole blood, isolated PBMCs, or DNA extracted from either of those sample types. As regards this clone: Its antigen is still unknown. Within one base of it there is no much larger clone, and no base qualities were kept.

The immunoSEQ Assay, a bias-controlled multiplex PCR, was used to amplify TCRbeta CDR3 regions from genomic DNA. Per the source publication's procedure: Within the assay, amplification of reference gene primers was used to estimate how many nucleated cells each sample contained. Sequence reads were collapsed and filtered to measure the absolute abundance of every unique TCRbeta CDR3 rearrangement. For each sample, productive Simpson clonality was calculated as the square root of Simpson's diversity index across productive rearrangements. This is the immuneACCESS table as TCRdb keeps it, with only in-frame sequences that have V and J called. A part of the clones is gone; compared with another copy, unresolved V genes explain less than half, and the rest is unexplained. V, J and clone size derive from that table, while D and trimming were established from the DNA sequence. The sample has about 170,000 clones on record, roughly 73% of them singletons. The ten top clones hold about 3% of the sample.

Specimen: peripheral blood. The TCR sequence derives from a man aged 70 or older with acute or convalescent COVID-19.

The encoded CDR3 is CASSGEGYEQYF. Here is the DNA: TGCGCCAGCAGCGGCGAGGGTTACGAGCAGTACTTC. The chain employs TRBV5-1 and TRBJ2-7; TRBD2 could be the D gene, as 5 bases match. V loses 4 bases of germline sequence and J loses 4 bases, and the interval between the two ends is 9 bases. Reading the germline V gene gives CDR1 SGHRS and CDR2 YFSETQ. Including the terminal cysteine and phenylalanine, the CDR3 comprises 12 residues. CDR3 DNA only is kept here, 36 bases in frame from base 1.